These 2 T cell receptor beta chains originate from one sample sequenced in a study of metastatic and nonmetastatic thyroid tumors. No treatment of any kind had been given to any patient before thyroid surgery. TCRdb reprocessed the PCR reads via MiXCR. The data show roughly 64,000 clones, just over 4% seen once. Input material: blood. The receptors here all came from a female donor with papillary thyroid cancer or a benign thyroid nodule (not recorded which). Some clones in this sample may be carry-over from other donors' samples.

This sequence joins TRBV6-2 or TRBV6-3 and TRBJ2-7, with a weak D call TRBD2 (5 bases). Germline loops: CDR1 MNHEY, CDR2 SVGEGT. V was clipped by 6 bases and J by 3 bases, with 18 bases between them. The CDR3 spans 15 residues. The CDR3 protein is CASRILEIGSYEQYF. Written as DNA, the CDR3 is TGTGCCAGCAGGATCTTAGAGATAGGGAGCTACGAGCAGTACTTC.

This clone was counted ten times or more. The gene calls are TRBV5-1 and TRBJ2-3, with 8 bases lining up with TRBD2. The CDR3 runs to 14 residues. V was pared by 5 bases and J by 3 bases, with 5 bases of the junction left unmatched. Germline V gives CDR1 SGHRS, CDR2 YFSETQ. CDR3 protein: CASRAGEFTDTQYF. For the CDR3, the DNA is TGCGCCAGCAGAGCGGGAGAATTTACAGATACGCAGTATTTT.